These 5 T cell receptor beta chains were all obtained from the same sample, sequenced in a study of blood T cells in healthy people across ages. The second PCR ran about 6 to 11 cycles with a sample-barcoded 5' primer and J-beta primers. TCRdb fed the 5' RACE reads into MiXCR, producing one record per CDR3 protein. Of under 1,100,000 distinct CDR3 sequences detected, approximately 26% appear once; the ten largest clones hold around 0.75%. These data were also reused for a study on T cells of mothers and their children.

Material: blood. The receptors were gathered from a girl aged 2 to 10 in good health.

This chain joins TRBV29-1 and TRBJ2-1, with 7 nucleotides matching TRBD2. The germline CDR1 and CDR2 sequences are SQVTM and ANQGSEA. V gave up 4 bases and J gave up 5 bases; unmatched junction bases: 8. CDR3 length: 14 amino acids. The CDR3 here is CSVVEWGTNNEQFF. DNA for the CDR3: TGCAGCGTTGTCGAGTGGGGGACTAACAATGAGCAGTTCTTC.

The table lists this clonotype with many counts. The rearrangement joins TRBV7-9 to TRBJ2-5; maybe TRBD1 (5 bases). CDR3 length equals 14 residues. The germline CDR1 and CDR2 sequences are SEHNR and FQNEAQ (reference sequence). Trimming removed 6 bases from V and 0 bases from J, with 11 bases in between. The CDR3 region has the DNA TGTGCCAGCAGGAAGACAGTCAACCAAGAGACCCAGTACTTC. This gives the protein CASRKTVNQETQYF.

The CDR3 coding sequence is TGTGCCAGCAGTTTATTAGCGGCCGCGGGGTCGAACACCGGGGAGCTGTTTTTT. It yields the protein CASSLLAAAGSNTGELFF. The chain joins TRBV27 to TRBJ2-2, with TRBD2 as a possible D gene (6 bases). Looked up from germline, CDR1 is MNHEY and CDR2 is SMNVEV (reference sequence). The CDR3 has 18 residues. The ends were cut back, 1 base at V and 0 bases at J, with 15 bases in the middle.

The J gene is TRBJ2-1, the V gene TRBV29-1; possible D gene TRBD1, 6 bases. The CDR3 sequence is 14 residues long. The V end was cut by 3 bases, the J end by 7 bases, with 16 bases between. Germline V CDR1 and CDR2: SQVTM, ANQGSEA. The CDR3 DNA follows: TGCAGCGTTGAGGGGCAGGGGAGCTGGAATGAGCAGTTCTTC. Protein product: CSVEGQGSWNEQFF.

V usage is TRBV27 and J usage is TRBJ1-1; the D gene is possibly TRBD1 (5 bases). V was clipped by 5 bases and J by 6 bases, with 16 bases between them. The germline CDR1 and CDR2 sequences are MNHEY and SMNVEV (reference sequence). The CDR3 spans 14 residues. Here the CDR3 reads CASSDLLGGAEAFF. The CDR3, as DNA: TGTGCCAGCAGTGACTTACTCGGGGGGGCTGAAGCTTTCTTT.